This record covers a single T cell receptor (beta chain). The antigen is not known. The source of the sample is a study of cytomegalovirus exposure and HLA in healthy donors. General study results and limits: The productive fraction for most TCR beta V segments was about 87% or about 30% in an earlier analysis.

CDR3 length: 14 amino acids. The V end lost 0 bases, the J end lost 6 bases, and 11 bases lay between the germline ends. CDR1 and CDR2 (germline): ENHRY, SYGVKD. Amplification used 60 Vbeta primers and 13 Jbeta primers. TCRdb's table, derived via immunoSEQ multiplex PCR, lists solely in-frame clones and lacks some. The table has 120,000 or so clones, about 15% seen once. The receptor was derived from a female donor in good health and CMV-seropositive. Sequences were obtained from PBMCs. The rearrangement uses TRBV10-3 and TRBJ1-1; no firm D call. The CDR3 region has the DNA TGTGCCATCAGTGAGTCGACCGGGGTCGCTGAAGCTTTCTTT. Translating it yields CAISESTGVAEAFF.